The clone carrying this TCR beta chain turned up a few times. J gave up 2 bases and V 5 bases, and 3 bases lay outside the gene matches. Germline lookup yields CDR1 SGHTA and CDR2 FQGNSA. The length of the CDR3 is 14 residues. The data stem from a study of PD-L1 blockade in urothelial cancer. Study context: Male sex and bladder-origin urothelial cancer were recorded for about 85% of the roughly 30 patients. Patients had undergone 0 to 3 prior chemotherapy regimens. Investigators checked blood 3 weeks (second dose) and 6 weeks after treatment start.

Individual patients had between 1 and 8 samples, taken pretreatment and on-treatment. Some clones are missing from TCRdb's copy, which holds only in-frame ones; the method was immunoSEQ multiplex PCR. This table holds 46,000 or so clones, nearly 90% found once. The J gene is TRBJ2-7, the V gene TRBV7-2; 10 bases fit TRBD1. The material sequenced was PBMCs, taken around atezolizumab (anti-PD-L1) treatment. This receptor was taken from a man between 60 and 75 years old with urothelial cancer. CDR3 sequence: CASSRGQGTYEQYF. The CDR3 nucleotides read TGTGCCAGCAGCCGGGGACAGGGGACCTACGAGCAGTACTTC.